One and the same sample provided the 25 T cell receptor beta chains below, sequenced in a study of cytomegalovirus exposure and HLA in healthy donors. PCR used 60 Vbeta primers and 13 Jbeta primers. The repertoire was sequenced with immunoSEQ multiplex PCR; TCRdb's copy has only in-frame clones and lacks some. The data hold fewer than 120,000 clones, with 76% observed a single time. What was sequenced was PBMCs. These receptors came from a man aged 25 to 40 in good health and CMV-seropositive.

This clone appeared a few times. The V and J genes are TRBV5-6 and TRBJ2-7, with D perhaps matching TRBD1 (5 bases). V was shortened by 0 bases and J by 2 bases, with 21 bases between the two germline ends. Looked up from germline, CDR1 is SGHDT and CDR2 is YYEEEE. The CDR3 runs 18 residues. DNA for the CDR3: TGTGCCAGCAGCTTGGTGGGGCAGACCCAGCCCTCCCCCTACGAGCAGTACTTC. It translates to CASSLVGQTQPSPYEQYF.

This sequence joins TRBV6-5 and TRBJ1-1, with D perhaps matching TRBD1 (5 bases). Germline V gives CDR1 MNHEY, CDR2 SVGAGI. Trimming took 7 bases from V and 8 from J, leaving 17 bases between them. The CDR3 contains 13 residues. CDR3 coding DNA: TGTGCCAGCAACAACGGGGGGATTGGAGAAGCTTTCTTT. Its translation: CASNNGGIGEAFF.

V is TRBV29-1 and J is TRBJ2-1, with 9 nucleotides matching TRBD2. The CDR3 sequence is 15 residues long. Trimming cost V 4 bases and J 3 bases; bases outside gene matches: 7. Germline CDR1 is SQVTM and CDR2 is ANQGSEA. The CDR3 nucleotides read TGCAGCGTTGGCGGCGGGACTAGCAGCTACAATGAGCAGTTCTTC. Amino acids: CSVGGGTSSYNEQFF.

The J gene is TRBJ2-3, the V gene TRBV7-2; 11 nucleotides agree with TRBD2. After removal of 5 bases from V and 2 bases from J, the junction contained 6 bases not matched to a gene. Germline-derived CDR1 and CDR2 are SGHTA and FQGNSA. The CDR3 loop spans 16 amino acids. CDR3: CASSPRLAGHTDTQYF. In DNA form, the CDR3 reads TGTGCCAGCAGCCCGCGACTAGCGGGGCACACAGATACGCAGTATTTT.

The chain has TRBV6-5 and TRBJ2-7; possible D gene TRBD2, 6 bases. Trimming removed 5 bases at V and 3 bases at J, with 14 bases between. Germline V CDR1 and CDR2: MNHEY, SVGAGI. The CDR3 extends over 14 amino acids. CDR3 sequence: CASSPGTGNYEQYF. The CDR3 coding sequence is TGTGCCAGCAGTCCCGGGACTGGGAACTACGAGCAGTACTTC.

This rearrangement joins TRBV7-3 to TRBJ2-1; 11 bases are a match to TRBD2. The CDR3 consists of 15 residues. V was clipped by 3 bases and J by 8 bases; unmatched bases: 6. From germline, CDR1 is SGHTA and CDR2 FQGTGA. The CDR3 DNA is TGTGCCAGCAGCTTCCTTAGCGGGGGGGGCTATGAGCAGTTCTTC. Translation gives CASSFLSGGGYEQFF. Full variable domain (remainder filled in from reference TRBV7-3 and TRBJ2-1): GAGVSQTPSNKVTEKGKYVELRCDPISGHTALYWYRQSLGQGPEFLIYFQGTGAADDSGLPNDRFFAVRPEGSVSTLKIQRTERGDSAVYLCASSFLSGGGYEQFFGPGTRLTVL.

This sequence joins TRBV4-3 and TRBJ1-4; no definite D call. Looked up from germline, CDR1 is LGHNA and CDR2 is YSLEER. Deletions cut 1 base from V and 6 bases from J, with 18 bases between. This CDR3 region has 17 residues. The CDR3 loop is CASSQGAAGRGDEKLFF. Here the CDR3 DNA reads TGCGCCAGCAGCCAAGGGGCGGCTGGTCGCGGGGATGAAAAACTGTTTTTT.

The chain joins TRBV2 to TRBJ1-3; D not resolved. This CDR3 has 12 residues. Germline V gene lookup returns CDR1 SNHLY and CDR2 FYNNEI. Trimming removed 4 bases from V and 3 bases from J, with 4 bases in between. In nucleotides, the CDR3 is TGTGCCAGCAGTGGGAGTGGAAACACCATATATTTT. It specifies CASSGSGNTIYF.

The chain couples TRBV6-4 to TRBJ1-5; TRBD1 matches at 10 bases. CDR1 and CDR2 from the germline V gene are MRHNA and SNTAGT. The CDR3 has 15 amino acids. Trimming removed 4 bases from V and 4 bases from J; junction bases left unmatched: 4. CDR3 DNA: TGTGCCAGCAGTGTCCGGGACAGGGGAAATCAGCCCCAGCATTTT. It translates to CASSVRDRGNQPQHF.

This clone was counted a few times. This rearrangement joins TRBV11-2 to TRBJ1-1; unclear D gene. The CDR3 sequence is 13 residues long. Trimming removed 6 bases from V and 4 bases from J, with 12 bases in between. Germline V lookup: CDR1 SGHAT, CDR2 FQNNGV. CDR3 in amino acids: CASRAVSGTEAFF. CDR3 in DNA: TGTGCCAGCAGGGCGGTCTCGGGCACTGAAGCTTTCTTT.

This clone was detected once. The chain uses TRBV27 and TRBJ1-2; D may be TRBD1 (6 bases). Between the trimmed V and J ends, which lost 7 bases and 3 bases, there was a span of 18 bases. This CDR3 is built from 15 residues. Looked up from germline, CDR1 is MNHEY and CDR2 is SMNVEV (reference sequence). The CDR3 DNA sequence: TGTGCCAGCACTCTATCAGGGGCCGCCCACTATGGCTACACCTTC. Translation: CASTLSGAAHYGYTF.

The V call is TRBV4-1, the J call TRBJ1-5; 7 bases line up with TRBD1. Germline lookup yields CDR1 MGHRA and CDR2 YSYEKL. CDR3 length: 16 amino acids. With 2 bases clipped from V and 3 bases from J, the junction kept 7 bases outside the gene matches. CDR3: CASSQNTGETNQPQHF. CDR3 DNA: TGCGCCAGCAGCCAAAATACAGGGGAGACCAATCAGCCCCAGCATTTT.

The chain combines TRBV7-8 with TRBJ2-1; no clear D gene. The V gene lost 5 bases and the J gene lost 0 bases, with 14 bases spanning the gap. Germline assignment: CDR1 SGHVS and CDR2 FQNEAQ. The CDR3 has 16 residues. The CDR3 region has the DNA TGTGCCAGCAGCCCCGCGGCGGCCAACTCCTACAATGAGCAGTTCTTC. Its protein is CASSPAAANSYNEQFF.

This clone was recorded a few times. The rearrangement uses TRBV2 and TRBJ1-2, with D maybe TRBD1 (6 bases). Trimming removed 6 bases at V and 6 bases at J, with 14 bases between. Germline-derived CDR1 and CDR2 are SNHLY and FYNNEI. CDR3 size: 13 residues. The CDR3 loop reads CASSLGQKNGYTF. In DNA form, the CDR3 reads TGTGCCAGCAGCCTGGGACAAAAGAATGGCTACACCTTC.

The CDR3 here is CAWSLEVNTEAFF. The CDR3 nucleotides read TGTGCCTGGAGTCTGGAGGTCAACACTGAAGCTTTCTTT. This chain links TRBV30 with TRBJ1-1; D is unclear. This CDR3 spans 13 amino acids. Germline CDR1 and CDR2: GTSNPN and SVGIG (reference sequence). With 2 bases removed from V and 2 bases from J, the gap between germline ends came to 9 bases.

The chain links TRBV18 to TRBJ2-1; 8 positions match TRBD2. CDR1 and CDR2 from the germline V gene are KGHSH and LQKENI. The length of the CDR3 is 15 residues. After removal of 4 bases from V and 8 bases from J, the junction contained 10 bases not matched to a gene. CDR3 DNA: TGTGCCAGCTCACTTGCGGGGGGCCCGTTCTATGAGCAGTTCTTC. Translating it yields CASSLAGGPFYEQFF.

The rearrangement uses TRBV4-1 and TRBJ1-3; unclear D gene. This CDR3 has 16 amino acids. V was clipped by 0 bases and J by 0 bases, with 9 bases between them. Germline CDR1 is MGHRA and CDR2 is YSYEKL. The CDR3 region has the DNA TGCGCCAGCAGCCAAGAGTCCCTTCTCTCTGGAAACACCATATATTTT. Its translation is CASSQESLLSGNTIYF.

The rearrangement links TRBV28 to TRBJ1-2, with no clear D. This CDR3 region has 13 residues. V lost 2 bases and J 3 bases, leaving 7 bases between the germline ends. The V gene's germline CDR1 is MDHEN and CDR2 SYDVKM. The CDR3 DNA reads as TGTGCCAGCAGTTTAGGCGGATACTATGGCTACACCTTC. Its translation: CASSLGGYYGYTF.

This chain uses TRBV19 with TRBJ2-7, with D unclear. From germline, CDR1 is LNHDA and CDR2 SQIVND (reference sequence). The CDR3 extends over 11 amino acids. The V and J ends lost 3 bases and 5 bases respectively, with 5 bases between them. The CDR3 loop is CASSILDEQYF. The CDR3 region has the DNA TGTGCCAGTAGTATCTTAGACGAGCAGTACTTC.

The chain employs TRBV5-1 and TRBJ2-7; D might be TRBD1 (6 bases). With 3 bases removed from V and 4 bases from J, the gap between germline ends came to 8 bases. The CDR3 is made up of 12 amino acids. The V gene's germline CDR1 is SGHRS and CDR2 YFSETQ. The CDR3, as DNA: TGCGCCAGCAGCTCGACAGGTTACGAGCAGTACTTC. Protein product: CASSSTGYEQYF.

The table lists this clone with a few counts. The chain links TRBV7-8 to TRBJ1-4; the D is unclear. V lost 1 base to trimming and J lost 7 bases, with 7 bases between them. Germline assignment: CDR1 SGHVS and CDR2 FQNEAQ. This CDR3 comprises 13 residues. The CDR3 here is CASSLVTIEKLFF. The CDR3 DNA follows: TGTGCCAGCAGCTTAGTAACAATTGAAAAACTGTTTTTT.

The chain has TRBV4-1 and TRBJ1-4; TRBD1 agrees at 8 bases. V gave up 2 bases and J gave up 8 bases; unmatched junction bases: 7. The CDR3 has 15 residues. In germline, CDR1 is MGHRA, CDR2 YSYEKL. CDR3 residues: CASSQIQGAREKLFF. CDR3 bases: TGCGCCAGCAGCCAAATTCAGGGGGCTCGGGAAAAACTGTTTTTT.

V is TRBV6-5 and J is TRBJ2-6; D call uncertain. Deletions cut 2 bases from V and 4 bases from J, with 9 bases between. Germline CDR1 is MNHEY and CDR2 is SVGAGI. The CDR3 length is 15 residues. CDR3 amino acids: CASSYGPLGANVLTF. The CDR3 DNA reads TGTGCCAGCAGTTACGGGCCTTTGGGGGCCAACGTCCTGACTTTC.

This chain uses TRBV5-6 with TRBJ2-1; possibly TRBD2 for D (6 bases). The CDR3 covers 12 residues. Trimming cost V 6 bases and J 7 bases, with 11 bases left between them. The germline V gene has CDR1 SGHDT and CDR2 YYEEEE. The CDR3 sequence is CASNLGGNEQFF. In nucleotides, the CDR3 is TGTGCCAGCAACCTGGGGGGAAATGAGCAGTTCTTC.

The chain carries TRBV29-1 and TRBJ2-1, with D maybe TRBD2 (6 bases). The V end was cut by 1 base, the J end by 9 bases, with 7 bases between. Per the germline V gene, CDR1 is SQVTM and CDR2 is ANQGSEA. The CDR3 sequence is 11 residues long. CDR3 residues: CSVEAGVEQFF. The CDR3 bases are TGCAGCGTTGAAGCGGGGGTTGAGCAGTTCTTC.